The 3 T cell receptor beta chains listed next were all sequenced from one sample in a study of blood T cell repertoires in COVID-19. Profiled with immunoSEQ multiplex PCR; TCRdb holds only in-frame clones, not every one. The sample includes roughly 200,000 clones, about 88% seen only once; the top ten take about 6.6%. Source material: peripheral blood. These receptors came from a woman aged 35 to 49 who had recovered from COVID-19.

This clone was picked up one time. V gene TRBV27 combines with J gene TRBJ2-5, with 11 bases fitting TRBD1. The trim removed 6 bases at V and 7 bases at J, leaving 7 bases unmatched. Germline values: CDR1 MNHEY, CDR2 SMNVEV (reference sequence). This CDR3 is 14 amino acids long. CDR3 sequence (DNA): TGTGCCAGCAGCCTCGGACAGGGGGCATGGACCCAGTACTTC. This sequence encodes CASSLGQGAWTQYF.

This clone has just one count. This chain joins TRBV27 and TRBJ2-3, with TRBD1 identical over 8 bases. Losses at the gene ends were 2 bases for V and 7 bases for J; bases not matched to a gene: 8. Germline CDR1 and CDR2: MNHEY and SMNVEV (reference sequence). The CDR3 extends over 15 amino acids. CDR3 DNA sequence: TGTGCCAGCAGTTTAACGACAGGGGTTGCTCATACGCAGTATTTT. Residues: CASSLTTGVAHTQYF.

The gene calls are TRBV7-9 and TRBJ2-6, with D maybe TRBD1 (6 bases). This CDR3 has 17 residues. V gave up 1 base and J gave up 2 bases, with 12 bases separating them. Germline V lookup: CDR1 SEHNR, CDR2 FQNEAQ (reference sequence). Here the CDR3 reads CASSLDGGRTGANVLTF. DNA for the CDR3: TGTGCCAGCAGCTTAGATGGGGGCAGGACTGGGGCCAACGTCCTGACTTTC.